The 3 T cell receptor beta chains below come from one sample, sequenced in a study of PD-L1 blockade in urothelial cancer. Here immunoSEQ multiplex PCR was the method, and the copy in TCRdb shows in-frame clones only, minus some. The sample has around 38,000 clones, 65% to 90% seen once. Time point described: peripheral blood 6 weeks after treatment start. Material: PBMCs, obtained around atezolizumab (anti-PD-L1) treatment. Source of these receptors: a man between 60 and 75 years old with urothelial cancer.

The J gene is TRBJ2-5, the V gene TRBV30, with 8 bases identical to TRBD1. CDR3 length equals 13 residues. Germline values: CDR1 GTSNPN, CDR2 SVGIG (reference sequence). V trimming: 5 bases; J trimming: 5 bases; junction bases outside the gene matches: 7. This CDR3 reads CAWEDRGSETQYF. The CDR3 DNA is TGTGCCTGGGAAGACAGGGGTTCGGAGACCCAGTACTTC. Using reference TRBV30 and TRBJ2-5 for the parts outside the CDR3, the full variable domain is SQTIHQWPATLVQPVGSPLSLECTVEGTSNPNLYWYRQAAGRGLQLLFYSVGIGQISSEVPQNLSASRPQDRQFILSSKKLLLSDSGFYLCAWEDRGSETQYFGPGTRLLVL.

In this sample, this clone turned up once. J is TRBJ1-6 and V is TRBV19; 7 positions match TRBD1. J gave up 5 bases and V 6 bases, and 7 bases lay outside the gene matches. Germline V gene data show CDR1 as LNHDA and CDR2 as SQIVND (reference sequence). The CDR3 has 15 amino acids. The CDR3 loop reads CASSQQGNDNSPLHF. The CDR3, as DNA: TGTGCCAGTAGCCAACAGGGGAACGATAATTCACCCCTCCACTTT.

This chain links TRBV19 with TRBJ1-2; D remains ambiguous. Germline CDR1 and CDR2: LNHDA and SQIVND (reference sequence). The V gene lost 2 bases and the J gene lost 8 bases, with 12 bases spanning the gap. The CDR3 covers 13 residues. The CDR3 sequence is CASSIQEDRGYTF. The CDR3 bases are TGTGCCAGTAGTATACAGGAAGACCGAGGCTACACCTTC.